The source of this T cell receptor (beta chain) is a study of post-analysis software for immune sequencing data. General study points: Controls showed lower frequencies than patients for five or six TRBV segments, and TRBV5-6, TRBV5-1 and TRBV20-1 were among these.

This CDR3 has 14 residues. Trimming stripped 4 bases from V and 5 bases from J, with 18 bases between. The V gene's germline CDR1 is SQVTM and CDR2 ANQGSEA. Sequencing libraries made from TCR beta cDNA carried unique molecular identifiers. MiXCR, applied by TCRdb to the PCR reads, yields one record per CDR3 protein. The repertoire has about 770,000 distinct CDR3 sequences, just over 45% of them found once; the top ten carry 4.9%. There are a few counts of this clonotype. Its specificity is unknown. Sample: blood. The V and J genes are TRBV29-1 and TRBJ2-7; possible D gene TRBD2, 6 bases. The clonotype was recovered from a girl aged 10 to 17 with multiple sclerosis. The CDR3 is CSVVVAREAHEQYF. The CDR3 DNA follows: TGCAGCGTTGTGGTAGCGCGGGAAGCCCACGAGCAGTACTTC.